This T cell receptor (beta chain) is drawn from a study of T cell repertoires in cytomegalovirus infection. Study information: TCR beta signatures that were public indicated CMV infection and matching HLA type.

This clonotype was recorded a few times. This CDR3 comprises 17 residues. Trimming took off 5 bases at V and 0 bases at J, with 14 bases between the two ends. The V gene's germline CDR1 is SGHTA and CDR2 FQGNSA. TCRdb recomputed calls from the reads with MiXCR, one row per CDR3 protein. The table lists 400,000 or so distinct CDR3 sequences, around a sixth of them singletons. The sample consisted of PBMCs. The TCR was taken from a human donor in good health (CMV status not recorded). Some clones in this sample may be carry-over from other donors' samples. The chain joins TRBV7-2 to TRBJ1-6; D is ambiguous. The CDR3 region has the DNA TGTGCCAGCAGCCTCGATAGGGTCCGCTCCTATAATTCACCCCTCCACTTT. Its protein is CASSLDRVRSYNSPLHF.